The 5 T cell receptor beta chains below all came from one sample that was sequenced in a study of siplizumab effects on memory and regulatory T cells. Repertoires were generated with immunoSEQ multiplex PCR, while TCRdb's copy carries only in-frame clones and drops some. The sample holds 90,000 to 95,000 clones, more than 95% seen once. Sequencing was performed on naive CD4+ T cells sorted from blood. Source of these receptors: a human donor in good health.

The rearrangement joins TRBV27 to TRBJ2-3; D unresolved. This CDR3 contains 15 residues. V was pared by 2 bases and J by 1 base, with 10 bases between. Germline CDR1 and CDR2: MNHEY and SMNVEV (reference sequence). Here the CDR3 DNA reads TGTGCCAGCAGTTTAGAAGGATTCCGCACAGATACGCAGTATTTT. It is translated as CASSLEGFRTDTQYF.

CDR3 DNA: TGTGCCAGCAGCTGGGGACAGGGGGCGGGGGAGCAGTACTTC. Its translation: CASSWGQGAGEQYF. The chain is built from TRBV11-3 and TRBJ2-7; 12 nucleotides line up with TRBD1. The germline V gene encodes CDR1 SGHNT and CDR2 YENEEA. After removal of 4 bases from V and 7 bases from J, the junction contained 5 bases not matched to a gene. The CDR3 has 14 amino acids.

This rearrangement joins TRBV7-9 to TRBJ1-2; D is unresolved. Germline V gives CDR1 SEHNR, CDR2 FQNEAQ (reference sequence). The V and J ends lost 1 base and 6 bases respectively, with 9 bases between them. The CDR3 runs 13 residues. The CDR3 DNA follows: TGTGCCAGCAGCTTAGGTATAAGTAATGGCTACACCTTC. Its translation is CASSLGISNGYTF.

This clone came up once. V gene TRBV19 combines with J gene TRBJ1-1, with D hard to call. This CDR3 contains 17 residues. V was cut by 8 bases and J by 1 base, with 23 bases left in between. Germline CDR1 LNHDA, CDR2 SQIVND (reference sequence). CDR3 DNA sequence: TGTGCCAGTCAAACATGGATGACCCGGGCCCCGAACACTGAAGCTTTCTTT. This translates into CASQTWMTRAPNTEAFF.

As DNA, the CDR3 is TGCGCCAGCAGCGGGACTACCGACCCTCTCTACGAGCAGTACTTC. Protein: CASSGTTDPLYEQYF. This chain joins TRBV5-1 and TRBJ2-7; 7 bases are shared with TRBD2. CDR3 length: 15 residues. Trimming removed 4 bases from V and 3 bases from J; junction bases left unmatched: 10. Germline lookup yields CDR1 SGHRS and CDR2 YFSETQ.